The 7 T cell receptor beta chains listed next were all sequenced from one sample in a study of regulatory T cells in long-lasting Graves disease. For TCR beta, libraries came from iRepertoire HTBI primers and Arm-PCR of CDR3 regions. Each CDR3 protein is one row after TCRdb ran MiXCR on the multiplex PCR reads. The profile covers some 450,000 distinct CDR3 sequences, with about 16% appearing a single time and around 10% taken by the ten largest. Described time point: newly diagnosed GD, antithyroid drugs for less than 3 months. Generation of the TCR library employed RNA extracted from PBMCs. These data also featured in a second study, about T cells in Graves' hyperthyroidism and ophthalmopathy.

The specimen comprised peripheral blood mononuclear cells (PBMCs), sampled at new diagnosis, from a patient treated with antithyroid drugs. These receptors all stem from a woman in her thirties with Graves disease.

This clonotype was counted between two and nine times. A much larger clone lies one base from this, so it may be a read error. This chain links TRBV6-1 with TRBJ1-1; D not resolved. CDR1 MNHNS and CDR2 SASEGT come from the germline V gene. This CDR3 is built from 12 residues. The ends were cut back, 6 bases at V and 1 base at J, with 6 bases in the middle. CDR3 amino acids: CASRHANTEAFF. The CDR3 DNA sequence: TGTGCCAGCAGGCACGCGAACACTGAAGCTTTCTTT.

This clonotype was counted ten times or more. The CDR3 bases are TGCAGTGCTTTCCCGGGACAGGGGTACAATGAGCAGTTCTTC. Translating gives CSAFPGQGYNEQFF. V and J are TRBV20-1 and TRBJ2-1, with 10 bases identical to TRBD1. The V gene end was trimmed by 5 bases and the J gene end by 4 bases; junction bases not matched to a gene: 5. CDR3 length: 14 residues. Germline CDR1 reads DFQATT; CDR2 reads SNEGSKA (reference sequence).

The genes are TRBV28 and TRBJ1-6; D gene unclear. The V end lost 6 bases, the J end lost 14 bases, and 17 bases lay between the germline ends. The CDR3 contains 13 residues. Germline CDR1 is MDHEN and CDR2 is SYDVKM. This chain's CDR3 is CASRQRTILSLHF. In DNA, the CDR3 is TGTGCCAGCAGACAGCGAACCATCTTGTCCCTCCACTTT.

This clonotype occurred a few times. The V and J genes are TRBV28 and TRBJ1-5; a possible D gene is TRBD1 (5 bases). CDR3 length: 15 amino acids. Germline assignment: CDR1 MDHEN and CDR2 SYDVKM. V gave up 6 bases and J gave up 6 bases, with 18 bases separating them. In nucleotides, the CDR3 is TGTGCCAGCAGGGGGATGGGGGGGATGGTTCAGCCCCAGCATTTT. Its translation is CASRGMGGMVQPQHF.

The rearrangement uses TRBV29-1 and TRBJ2-4; the D gene is possibly TRBD2 (7 bases). The J call may not be correct, given that the DNA end is closer to TRBJ2-7. Germline V CDR1 and CDR2: SQVTM, ANQGSEA. CDR3 length equals 13 residues. CDR3 sequence reads: CSVQGGEAYEQYF. The CDR3 coding sequence is TGCAGCGTCCAAGGGGGGGAGGCCTACGAGCAGTACTTC.

The chain employs TRBV15 and TRBJ1-1; D gene uncertain. The CDR3 runs to 13 residues. In germline, CDR1 is LNHNV, CDR2 YYDKDF (reference sequence). The V end was cut by 3 bases, the J end by 8 bases, with 13 bases between. The CDR3 DNA sequence: TGTGCCACCAGCAGCTGGACCCGGGTCGAAGCTTTCTTT. Protein sequence: CATSSWTRVEAFF.

This clonotype was counted many times. V and J are TRBV14 and TRBJ1-1; maybe TRBD1 (5 bases). In germline, CDR1 is SGHDN, CDR2 FVKESK. CDR3 size: 15 residues. The V end lost 2 bases, the J end lost 0 bases, and 10 bases lay between the germline ends. CDR3 amino acids: CASSQYPGMNTEAFF. The CDR3 DNA follows: TGTGCCAGCAGCCAATATCCAGGGATGAACACTGAAGCTTTCTTT.